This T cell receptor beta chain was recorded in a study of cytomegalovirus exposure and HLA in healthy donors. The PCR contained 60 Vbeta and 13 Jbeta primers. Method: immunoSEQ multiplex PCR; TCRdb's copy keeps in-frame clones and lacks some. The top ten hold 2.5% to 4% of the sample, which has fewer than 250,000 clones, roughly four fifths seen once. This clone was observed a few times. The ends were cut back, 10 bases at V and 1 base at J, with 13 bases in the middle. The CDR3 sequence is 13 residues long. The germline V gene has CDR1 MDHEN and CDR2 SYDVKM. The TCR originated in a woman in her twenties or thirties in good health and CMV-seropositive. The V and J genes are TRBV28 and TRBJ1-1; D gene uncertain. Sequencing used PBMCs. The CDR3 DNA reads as TGTGCCACTAAAACCCCAGGGAACACTGAAGCTTTCTTT. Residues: CATKTPGNTEAFF.